The clone carrying this T cell receptor beta chain was detected only once. This entry belongs to a study of sequential checkpoint blockade in melanoma. Study at large: Arm A got nivolumab then ipilimumab; arm B the reverse, 1:1. Each arm's sequence ended with maintenance nivolumab.

Treatment noted: randomized to nivolumab then ipilimumab (arm A) or the reverse (arm B). Patients had received no earlier DNA-damaging chemotherapy. Sorted cells were live CD3+CD8+, lacking CD19 and CD56, from PBMCs. Looked up from germline, CDR1 is MDHEN and CDR2 is SYDVKM. The CDR3 is 17 amino acids. With V trimmed by 2 bases and J by 0 bases, 7 bases remained unmatched. The repertoire was sequenced with immunoSEQ multiplex PCR; TCRdb's copy has only in-frame clones and lacks some. The sample consists of 6,900 or so clones, approximately 80% of them appearing once. The sequence derives from a human donor with melanoma. The chain carries TRBV28 and TRBJ2-3; 8 bases are shared with TRBD1. The input for sequencing was CD8+ T cells sorted from blood (inferred from file names), taken from a patient given nivolumab and ipilimumab in sequence. The CDR3 bases are TGTGCCAGCAGTTTAAGGGACAGGACTTATAGCACAGATACGCAGTATTTT. Protein sequence: CASSLRDRTYSTDTQYF.